The rows below give T cell receptor beta chains drawn from one sample of a study of OX40 agonist ivuxolimab in advanced cancers. Profiled with immunoSEQ multiplex PCR; TCRdb holds only in-frame clones, not every one. This sample has tens of thousands of clones, with roughly 86% found just once. Sample: CD4+ or CD8+ T cells sorted from blood, taken in a trial of the OX40 agonist ivuxolimab. The source of these receptors is an adult with an advanced solid tumor such as melanoma, head and neck, liver or kidney cancer. The CDR3 runs from the conserved cysteine through the conserved F or W. A D gene is named only where the DNA matches it firmly. Only some rows state a clone size, as once, few, many or a class for expanded clones.

size: -
D: -
V: TRBV7-3
J: TRBJ2-1
DNA: TGTGCCAGCAGCCGCCTTCCGTCGACTAGTGGTACCGATGAGCAGTTCTTC
CDR3: CASSRLPSTSGTDEQFF

size: few
D: -
V: TRBV11-2
J: TRBJ2-5
DNA: TGTGCCAGCAGCCCTGAGCGAGGGGTGGAGACCCAGTACTTC
CDR3: CASSPERGVETQYF

size: -
D: -
V: TRBV30
J: TRBJ2-7
DNA: TGTGCCTGGAGTGTGATGAACGAGCAGTACTTC
CDR3: CAWSVMNEQYF

size: -
D: -
V: TRBV20-1
J: TRBJ1-2
DNA: TGCAGTGCTAGAGGGGGCCATGGCTACACCTTC
CDR3: CSARGGHGYTF

size: once
D: -
V: TRBV6-5
J: TRBJ1-1
DNA: TGTGCCAGCAGTTCGCTGGCAGGGAGGACCCCTGAAGCTTTCTTT
CDR3: CASSSLAGRTPEAFF

size: -
D: -
V: TRBV5-1
J: TRBJ1-6
DNA: TGCGCCAGCAGCTTGGGACAGGCAAATTCACCCCTCCACTTT
CDR3: CASSLGQANSPLHF

size: -
D: TRBD1
V: TRBV9
J: TRBJ2-1
DNA: TGTGCCAGCAGCGACAGGGGGCTTAATGAGCAGTTCTTC
CDR3: CASSDRGLNEQFF

size: -
D: -
V: TRBV27
J: TRBJ1-2
DNA: TGTGCCAGCAGTTCGTCGGCTCCCTATGGCTACACCTTC
CDR3: CASSSSAPYGYTF

size: -
D: TRBD1
V: TRBV29-1
J: TRBJ1-1
DNA: TGCAGCGGCACGGGACAGAGTCAGAACACTGAAGCTTTCTTT
CDR3: CSGTGQSQNTEAFF

size: -
D: TRBD2
V: TRBV5-1
J: TRBJ2-7
DNA: TGCGCCAGCAGCGTGACCGGGAGGGCCTTCGAGCAGTACTTC
CDR3: CASSVTGRAFEQYF

size: -
D: TRBD2
V: TRBV10-3
J: TRBJ2-3
DNA: TGTGCCATCATTTATAGCGGGGGGACAGATACGCAGTATTTT
CDR3: CAIIYSGGTDTQYF

size: -
D: TRBD1
V: TRBV6-1
J: TRBJ1-5
DNA: TGTGCCAGCAGTGAGACAGGGAATCAGCCCCAGCATTTT
CDR3: CASSETGNQPQHF

size: -
D: TRBD2
V: TRBV18
J: TRBJ2-1
DNA: TGTGCCAGCTCACCAAAGACTAGCACCTACAATGAGCAGTTCTTC
CDR3: CASSPKTSTYNEQFF

size: -
D: TRBD1
V: TRBV4-1
J: TRBJ1-1
DNA: TGCGCCAGCAGCCAACCCGGACAGGGCGCTGAAGCTTTCTTT
CDR3: CASSQPGQGAEAFF

size: -
D: -
V: TRBV20-1
J: TRBJ2-3
DNA: TGCAGCGCTGACTGGGATACGCAGTATTTT
CDR3: CSADWDTQYF

size: -
D: TRBD2
V: TRBV6-1
J: TRBJ2-5
DNA: TGTGCCAGCAGTGAACCGGGACTAGCGCCTACCTGGTCCCAGTACTTC
CDR3: CASSEPGLAPTWSQYF

size: -
D: -
V: TRBV7-2
J: TRBJ2-5
DNA: TGTGCCAGCAGCTTTCAAGGAGGGCAAGAGACCCAGTACTTC
CDR3: CASSFQGGQETQYF

size: -
D: TRBD1
V: TRBV13
J: TRBJ2-1
DNA: TGTGCCAGCAGCCTCCGGACAGGGGGCTACAATGAGCAGTTCTTC
CDR3: CASSLRTGGYNEQFF

size: few
D: -
V: TRBV6-1
J: TRBJ2-1
DNA: TGTGCCAGCAGTGGCCAGGCTGAAAATGAGCAGTTCTTC
CDR3: CASSGQAENEQFF

size: -
D: -
V: TRBV18
J: TRBJ2-5
DNA: TGTGCCAGTTTCAGGGTCCAAGAGACCCAGTACTTC
CDR3: CASFRVQETQYF

size: -
D: -
V: TRBV6-5
J: TRBJ2-1
DNA: TGTGCCAGCAGCGGACCGATAGAGCAGTTCTTC
CDR3: CASSGPIEQFF

size: -
D: -
V: TRBV6-6
J: TRBJ2-2
DNA: TGTGCCAGCAGTTACGGGCCGAACACCGGGGAGCTGTTTTTT
CDR3: CASSYGPNTGELFF

size: -
D: -
V: TRBV5-5
J: TRBJ1-6
DNA: TGTGCCAGCAGCTTGGTGTGGCCCTACACTAATAATTCACCCCTCCACTTT
CDR3: CASSLVWPYTNNSPLHF

size: -
D: -
V: TRBV15
J: TRBJ1-6
DNA: TGTGCCACCAGCAGAAGGGCAGGGACTAATTCACCCCTCCACTTT
CDR3: CATSRRAGTNSPLHF

size: -
D: -
V: TRBV6-5
J: TRBJ2-7
DNA: TGTGCCAGCAGTTATGACGGCACCTACGAGCAGTACTTC
CDR3: CASSYDGTYEQYF

size: -
D: -
V: TRBV5-1
J: TRBJ2-3
DNA: TGCGCCAGCAGCCGCCTAAGGGGCCTCACAGATACGCAGTATTTT
CDR3: CASSRLRGLTDTQYF

size: -
D: TRBD1
V: TRBV5-1
J: TRBJ1-6
DNA: TGCGCCAGCAGCTTCCCAACCGGACAGGGGACTGGGTCACCCCTCCACTTT
CDR3: CASSFPTGQGTGSPLHF